The clone carrying this T cell receptor beta chain showed up many times. A single record per CDR3 protein comes from TCRdb applying MiXCR to the RT-PCR reads. This table has 550,000 to 750,000 distinct CDR3 sequences, 12% to 15% appearing once. Deletions cut 4 bases from V and 7 bases from J, with 14 bases between. The V gene's germline CDR1 is SQVTM and CDR2 ANQGSEA. This CDR3 region has 13 residues. The source of this sequence is a female donor in good health, serving as a healthy control. V is TRBV29-1 and J is TRBJ1-5; D is possibly TRBD1 (5 bases). Sequencing was performed on memory CD4+ T cells from blood. The CDR3 DNA follows: TGCAGCGTTGGGGACCTAAAGGGACAGCCCCAGCATTTT. Translation gives CSVGDLKGQPQHF.